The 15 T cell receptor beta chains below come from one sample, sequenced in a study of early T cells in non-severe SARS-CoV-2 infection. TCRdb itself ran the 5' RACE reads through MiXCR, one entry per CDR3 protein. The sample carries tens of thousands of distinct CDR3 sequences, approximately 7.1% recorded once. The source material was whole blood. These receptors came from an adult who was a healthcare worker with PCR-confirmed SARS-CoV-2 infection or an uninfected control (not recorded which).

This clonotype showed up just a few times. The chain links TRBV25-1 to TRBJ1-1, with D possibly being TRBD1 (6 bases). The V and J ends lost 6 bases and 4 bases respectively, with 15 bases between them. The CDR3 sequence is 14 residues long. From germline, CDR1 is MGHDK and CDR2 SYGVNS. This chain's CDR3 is CASRVQGPFTEAFF. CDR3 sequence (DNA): TGTGCCAGCAGAGTTCAGGGGCCTTTCACTGAAGCTTTCTTT.

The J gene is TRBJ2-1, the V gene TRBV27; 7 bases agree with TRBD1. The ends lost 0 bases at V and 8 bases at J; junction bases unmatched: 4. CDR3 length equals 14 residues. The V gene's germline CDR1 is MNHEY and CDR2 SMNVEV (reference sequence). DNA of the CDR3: TGTGCCAGCAGTTTATCGACAGGGCTCCATGAGCAGTTCTTC. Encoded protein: CASSLSTGLHEQFF.

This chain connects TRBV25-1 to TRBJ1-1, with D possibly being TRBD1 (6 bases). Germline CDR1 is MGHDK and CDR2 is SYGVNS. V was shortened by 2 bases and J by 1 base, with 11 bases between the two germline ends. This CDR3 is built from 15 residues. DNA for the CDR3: TGTGCCAGCAGTGAAATCTCCAGGGGGAACACTGAAGCTTTCTTT. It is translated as CASSEISRGNTEAFF. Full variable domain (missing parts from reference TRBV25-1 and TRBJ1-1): EADIYQTPRYLVIGTGKKITLECSQTMGHDKMYWYQQDPGMELHLIHYSYGVNSTEKGDLSSESTVSRIRTEHFPLTLESARPSHTSQYLCASSEISRGNTEAFFGQGTRLTVV.

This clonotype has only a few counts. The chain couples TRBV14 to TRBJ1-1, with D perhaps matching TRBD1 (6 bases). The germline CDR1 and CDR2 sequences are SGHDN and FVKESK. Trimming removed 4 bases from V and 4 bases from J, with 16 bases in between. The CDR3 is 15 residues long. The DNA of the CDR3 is TGTGCCAGCAGCCGCCTAGGGGGACTCACCACTGAAGCTTTCTTT. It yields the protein CASSRLGGLTTEAFF. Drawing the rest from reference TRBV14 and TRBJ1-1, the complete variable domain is EAGVTQFPSHSVIEKGQTVTLRCDPISGHDNLYWYRRVMGKEIKFLLHFVKESKQDESGMPNNRFLAERTGGTYSTLKVQPAELEDSGVYFCASSRLGGLTTEAFFGQGTRLTVV.

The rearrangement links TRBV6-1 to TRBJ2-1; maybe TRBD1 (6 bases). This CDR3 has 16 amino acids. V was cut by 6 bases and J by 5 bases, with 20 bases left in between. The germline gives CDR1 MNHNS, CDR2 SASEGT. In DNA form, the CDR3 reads TGTGCCAGCAGCCTACCCTACGGGACATTCGACAATGAGCAGTTCTTC. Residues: CASSLPYGTFDNEQFF.

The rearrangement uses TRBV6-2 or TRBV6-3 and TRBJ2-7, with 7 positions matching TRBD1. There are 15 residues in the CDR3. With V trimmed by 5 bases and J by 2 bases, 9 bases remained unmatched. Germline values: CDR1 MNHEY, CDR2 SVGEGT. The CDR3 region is CASSPVTGAAYEQYF. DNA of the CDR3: TGTGCCAGCAGTCCGGTCACAGGGGCCGCCTACGAGCAGTACTTC.

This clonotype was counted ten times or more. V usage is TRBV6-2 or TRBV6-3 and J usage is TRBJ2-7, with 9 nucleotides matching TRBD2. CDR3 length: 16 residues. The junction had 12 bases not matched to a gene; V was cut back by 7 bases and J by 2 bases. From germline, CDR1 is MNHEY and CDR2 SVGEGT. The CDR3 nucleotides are TGTGCCAGCACCCCTACTCGGGCTAGCGGGACCTACGAGCAGTACTTC. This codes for CASTPTRASGTYEQYF.

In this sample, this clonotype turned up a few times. In DNA form, the CDR3 reads TGCGCCAGCAGCTTCGATCTCGGGGGCTACGAGCAGTACTTC. Translated: CASSFDLGGYEQYF. The chain has TRBV5-1 and TRBJ2-7, with D tentatively TRBD2 (6 bases). V was cut by 2 bases and J by 3 bases, with 12 bases left in between. The germline gives CDR1 SGHRS, CDR2 YFSETQ. This CDR3 has 14 residues.

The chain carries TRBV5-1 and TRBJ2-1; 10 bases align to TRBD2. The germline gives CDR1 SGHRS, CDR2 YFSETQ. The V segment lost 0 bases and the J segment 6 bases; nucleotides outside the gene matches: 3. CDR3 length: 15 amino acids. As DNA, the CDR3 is TGCGCCAGCAGCTTGGATAGCGGGGGGCCCAATGAGCAGTTCTTC. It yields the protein CASSLDSGGPNEQFF.

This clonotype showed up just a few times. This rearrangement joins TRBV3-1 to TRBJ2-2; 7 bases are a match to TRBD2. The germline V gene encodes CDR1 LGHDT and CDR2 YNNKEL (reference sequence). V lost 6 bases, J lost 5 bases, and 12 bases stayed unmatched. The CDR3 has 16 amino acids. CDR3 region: CASRHTGLGVTGELFF. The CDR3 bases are TGTGCCAGCAGGCACACCGGACTAGGGGTAACCGGGGAGCTGTTTTTT.

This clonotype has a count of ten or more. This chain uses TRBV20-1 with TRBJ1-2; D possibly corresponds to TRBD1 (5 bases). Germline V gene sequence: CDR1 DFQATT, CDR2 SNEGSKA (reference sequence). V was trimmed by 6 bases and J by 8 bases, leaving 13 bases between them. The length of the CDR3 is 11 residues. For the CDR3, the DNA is TGCAGTGCCAGGACACCGGGCGGCTACACCTTC. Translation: CSARTPGGYTF.

The CDR3 reads CASSPRGANVLTF. In DNA form, the CDR3 reads TGTGCCAGTAGCCCCCGGGGGGCCAACGTCCTGACTTTC. The chain uses TRBV19 and TRBJ2-6; D ambiguous. The V gene lost 6 bases and the J gene lost 4 bases, with 7 bases spanning the gap. This CDR3 is built from 13 residues. Germline V gene sequence: CDR1 LNHDA, CDR2 SQIVND (reference sequence).

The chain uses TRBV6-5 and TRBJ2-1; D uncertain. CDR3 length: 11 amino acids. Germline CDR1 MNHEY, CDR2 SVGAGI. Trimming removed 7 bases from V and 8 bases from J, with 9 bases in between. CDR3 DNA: TGTGCCAGCACACAAAGTGATGAGCAGTTCTTC. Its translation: CASTQSDEQFF.

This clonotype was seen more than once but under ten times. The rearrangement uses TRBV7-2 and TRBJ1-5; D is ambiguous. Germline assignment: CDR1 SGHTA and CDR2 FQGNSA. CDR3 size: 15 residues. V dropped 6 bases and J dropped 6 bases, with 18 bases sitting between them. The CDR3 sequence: CASSQGSSGSQPQHF. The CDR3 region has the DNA TGTGCCAGCAGTCAAGGATCTTCGGGGAGTCAGCCCCAGCATTTT.

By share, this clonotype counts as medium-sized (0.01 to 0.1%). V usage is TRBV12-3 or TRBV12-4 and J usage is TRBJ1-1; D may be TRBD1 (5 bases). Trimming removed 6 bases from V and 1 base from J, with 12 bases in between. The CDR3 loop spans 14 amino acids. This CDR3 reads CASSNGQWNTEAFF. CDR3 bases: TGTGCCAGCAGCAACGGACAATGGAACACTGAAGCTTTCTTT.